The 13 T cell receptor beta chains reported below all come from one sample, sequenced in a study of CD8 T cells in ankylosing spondylitis. TCRdb fed the 5' RACE reads into MiXCR, producing one record per CDR3 protein. The table includes 100,000 to 150,000 distinct CDR3 sequences, around 9.3% detected once. Source material: blood, either unsorted or a sorted T cell fraction (not recorded which). The receptors come from a male donor with ankylosing spondylitis or in good health (not recorded which).

This clonotype was recorded at least ten times. The J gene is TRBJ2-5, the V gene TRBV5-1; a possible D gene is TRBD2 (7 bases). The CDR3 is 14 amino acids. CDR1 is SGHRS, CDR2 YFSETQ, per germline. Deletions cut 6 bases from V and 5 bases from J, with 17 bases between. The CDR3 here is CASNRGGAEETQYF. The CDR3 DNA reads as TGCGCCAGCAATAGGGGGGGCGCGGAGGAGACCCAGTACTTC. Together with reference TRBV5-1 and TRBJ2-5, the CDR3 gives the full variable domain: KAGVTQTPRYLIKTRGQQVTLSCSPISGHRSVSWYQQTPGQGLQFLFEYFSETQRNKGNFPGRFSGRQFSNSRSEMNVSTLELGDSALYLCASNRGGAEETQYFGPGTRLLVL.

The chain is built from TRBV12-3 or TRBV12-4 and TRBJ2-3, with 11 bases aligning to TRBD2. The CDR3 has 18 amino acids. V shed 11 bases and J 0 bases; nucleotides not matched to a gene: 16. This chain's CDR3 is CAFCFGNPSGGSTDTQYF. CDR3 coding DNA: TGTGCCTTCTGTTTTGGGAACCCTAGCGGGGGGAGCACAGATACGCAGTATTTT.

This clonotype was detected ten times or more. The V gene is TRBV12-3 or TRBV12-4, the J gene TRBJ2-1, with 8 positions matching TRBD2. The CDR3 is made up of 14 amino acids. V lost 6 bases to trimming and J lost 4 bases; unmatched junction nucleotides: 5. The CDR3 sequence is CASSAGGSYNEQFF. CDR3 bases: TGTGCCAGCAGCGCGGGAGGATCGTACAATGAGCAGTTCTTC.

This clonotype was detected only a few times. The V and J genes are TRBV6-5 and TRBJ2-1; possibly TRBD2 for D (5 bases). The germline CDR1 and CDR2 sequences are MNHEY and SVGAGI. The CDR3 is made up of 17 amino acids. V shed 3 bases and J shed 7 bases, with 22 bases lying between them. The CDR3 coding sequence is TGTGCCAGCAGTTATTATACCCCTAGTAGTTGGAGGAATGAGCAGTTCTTC. The encoded protein is CASSYYTPSSWRNEQFF.

The chain joins TRBV28 to TRBJ1-1; maybe TRBD1 (6 bases). CDR1 MDHEN and CDR2 SYDVKM come from the germline V gene. The CDR3 runs to 17 residues. V lost 3 bases and J lost 6, with 23 bases in between. This CDR3 is CASSFQGLGRKNSEAFF. CDR3 nucleotide sequence: TGTGCCAGCAGTTTTCAGGGGCTCGGAAGAAAGAATTCTGAAGCTTTCTTT.

This clonotype was counted at least ten times. V usage is TRBV25-1 and J usage is TRBJ1-2; tentative D call: TRBD1 (6 bases). V was clipped by 2 bases and J by 4 bases, with 8 bases between them. Germline V gives CDR1 MGHDK, CDR2 SYGVNS. The CDR3 runs 13 residues. The CDR3 bases are TGTGCCAGCAGTGAAGCGGACAGCTATGGCTACACCTTC. This gives the protein CASSEADSYGYTF.

This clonotype was detected many times. This chain joins TRBV12-3 or TRBV12-4 and TRBJ2-7; no clear D gene. The CDR3 loop spans 12 amino acids. V shed 7 bases and J shed 3 bases, with 10 bases lying between them. CDR3 sequence reads: CASKGPGYEQYF. CDR3 DNA: TGTGCCAGCAAGGGTCCGGGCTACGAGCAGTACTTC.

The table lists this clonotype with many counts. The rearrangement uses TRBV6-5 and TRBJ2-1; D call uncertain. Germline CDR1 MNHEY, CDR2 SVGAGI. This CDR3 contains 14 residues. With 2 bases removed from V and 9 bases from J, the gap between germline ends came to 14 bases. CDR3 in DNA: TGTGCCAGCAGTTACCGAGAGTTAATCGGTGAGCAGTTCTTC. Translation gives CASSYRELIGEQFF.

The V call is TRBV5-1, the J call TRBJ2-7; TRBD2 matches 9 bases. The CDR3 consists of 19 residues. With V trimmed by 0 bases and J by 2 bases, 15 bases remained unmatched. The germline V gene has CDR1 SGHRS and CDR2 YFSETQ. This chain's CDR3 is CASSLAGRTSGRNPYEQYF. CDR3 sequence (DNA): TGCGCCAGCAGCTTGGCAGGCCGAACAAGCGGGAGGAATCCCTACGAGCAGTACTTC.

At least ten counts were recorded for this clonotype. The chain couples TRBV5-6 to TRBJ2-1; D is unresolved. Germline values: CDR1 SGHDT, CDR2 YYEEEE. The CDR3 covers 13 residues. V gave up 0 bases and J gave up 7 bases, with 8 bases separating them. CDR3 in amino acids: CASSLVADNEQFF. The CDR3 nucleotides are TGTGCCAGCAGCTTGGTGGCAGATAATGAGCAGTTCTTC.

This clonotype was seen only a few times. The chain couples TRBV20-1 to TRBJ2-1, with 8 bases that match TRBD1. V shed 5 bases and J 2 bases; nucleotides not matched to a gene: 8. Germline CDR1 is DFQATT and CDR2 is SNEGSKA (reference sequence). The CDR3 is made up of 15 amino acids. The DNA of the CDR3 is TGCAGTGCTCCACGACAGGGGAGGACCTACAATGAGCAGTTCTTC. Translation gives CSAPRQGRTYNEQFF.

This clonotype was observed a handful of times. CDR3: CASSLAWIDAKNIQYF. The CDR3 DNA follows: TGTGCCAGCAGCTTAGCCTGGATCGACGCCAAAAACATTCAGTACTTC. The chain is built from TRBV7-2 and TRBJ2-4; no clear D gene. Trimming cost V 0 bases and J 1 base, with 10 bases left between them. The CDR3 has 16 amino acids. The V gene's germline CDR1 is SGHTA and CDR2 FQGNSA.

This clonotype has at least ten counts. V and J are TRBV29-1 and TRBJ2-2; 7 bases line up with TRBD1. Germline CDR1 is SQVTM and CDR2 is ANQGSEA. This CDR3 has 13 amino acids. J gave up 8 bases and V 7 bases, and 10 bases lay outside the gene matches. CDR3 sequence: CSARTGSKGELFF. For the CDR3, the DNA is TGCAGCGCCCGGACAGGTTCGAAAGGGGAGCTGTTTTTT.